This T cell receptor (beta chain) was identified during a study of blood T cell repertoires in COVID-19. Assay: immunoSEQ multiplex PCR; the TCRdb copy retains only in-frame clones and omits some. Counted here are 120,000 or so clones, more than 70% occurring once; the ten biggest clones make up 5.9%. V lost 0 bases and J lost 8, with 20 bases in between. From germline, CDR1 is SGHRS and CDR2 YFSETQ. The CDR3 has 17 residues. Sequencing used peripheral blood. The rearrangement joins TRBV5-1 to TRBJ1-4, with a tentative D call TRBD1 (5 bases). The sequence derives from a man older than 75 with active or convalescent COVID-19. CDR3 sequence (DNA): TGCGCCAGCAGCTTGGTCCAGGGCATGGAGATTGGAGAAAAACTGTTTTTT. Residues: CASSLVQGMEIGEKLFF. Together with reference TRBV5-1 and TRBJ1-4, the CDR3 gives the full variable domain: KAGVTQTPRYLIKTRGQQVTLSCSPISGHRSVSWYQQTPGQGLQFLFEYFSETQRNKGNFPGRFSGRQFSNSRSEMNVSTLELGDSALYLCASSLVQGMEIGEKLFFGSGTQLSVL.